This entry lists 27 T cell receptor beta chains sequenced from one sample in a study of T-cell memory formation after mild COVID-19. TCRdb ran MiXCR on the 5' RACE reads and lists one entry per CDR3 protein. The sample yields hundreds of thousands of distinct CDR3 sequences, approximately 20% seen once. Input material: PBMCs or a T cell subset sorted from them (not recorded which). Source of these receptors: an adult woman who had mild COVID-19 (a few samples of this study predate the infection). Cell type and time point are not known.

This clonotype showed up just a few times. CDR3 in DNA: TGCGCCAGCAGCCAAGATATTTTTGGGACATACACCGGGGAGCTGTTTTTT. Encoded protein: CASSQDIFGTYTGELFF. This chain joins TRBV4-3 and TRBJ2-2, with D maybe TRBD1 (6 bases). CDR3 size: 17 residues. The germline V gene has CDR1 LGHNA and CDR2 YSLEER. V was pared by 0 bases and J by 3 bases, with 14 bases between.

V gene TRBV29-1 combines with J gene TRBJ2-4; D possibly matches TRBD1 or TRBD2 (5 bases each). The CDR3 totals 13 residues. Germline loops: CDR1 SQVTM, CDR2 ANQGSEA. V gave up 4 bases and J gave up 3 bases, with 10 bases separating them. The CDR3 region has the DNA TGCAGCGTTGTCTGGGGGAGCAAAAACATTCAGTACTTC. Residues: CSVVWGSKNIQYF. Drawing the rest from reference TRBV29-1 and TRBJ2-4, the complete variable domain is SAVISQKPSRDICQRGTSLTIQCQVDSQVTMMFWYRQQPGQSLTLIATANQGSEATYESGFVIDKFPISRPNLTFSTLTVSNMSPEDSSIYLCSVVWGSKNIQYFGAGTRLSVL.

The genes are TRBV7-8 and TRBJ2-2; TRBD2 matches 8 bases. The CDR3 runs to 18 residues. Germline V gene data show CDR1 as SGHVS and CDR2 as FQNEAQ. V lost 5 bases, J lost 0 bases, and 11 bases stayed unmatched. CDR3 DNA sequence: TGTGCCAGCAGCCCGACAGCGGGGGCGGGAGCGAACACCGGGGAGCTGTTTTTT. It codes for CASSPTAGAGANTGELFF.

This clonotype was seen only a few times. The V gene is TRBV11-2, the J gene TRBJ1-5; TRBD1 matches at 8 bases. The CDR3 length is 19 residues. Germline-derived CDR1 and CDR2 are SGHAT and FQNNGV. After removal of 5 bases from V and 0 bases from J, the junction contained 15 bases not matched to a gene. The CDR3 coding sequence is TGTGCCAGCAGCCCTAGTTTCGGGACAGGTTTTTATAGCAATCAGCCCCAGCATTTT. Residues: CASSPSFGTGFYSNQPQHF.

CDR3 sequence reads: CASSLGASGNTGELFF. The CDR3, as DNA: TGTGCCAGCAGCTTAGGGGCTAGCGGGAACACCGGGGAGCTGTTTTTT. J is TRBJ2-2 and V is TRBV7-2; 7 positions match TRBD2. V trimming: 1 base; J trimming: 1 base; junction bases outside the gene matches: 3. The CDR3 extends over 16 amino acids. Germline assignment: CDR1 SGHTA and CDR2 FQGNSA.

The CDR3, as DNA: TGTGCCACCAGCAGAGACACAACCTACGAGCAGTACTTC. Translating gives CATSRDTTYEQYF. This chain uses TRBV15 with TRBJ2-7, with D hard to call. Between the trimmed V and J ends, which lost 0 bases and 2 bases, there was a span of 5 bases. Germline V gene lookup returns CDR1 LNHNV and CDR2 YYDKDF (reference sequence). This CDR3 contains 13 residues.

In this sample, this clonotype turned up a few times. The chain joins TRBV7-9 to TRBJ1-1; 7 nucleotides align to TRBD1. Germline values: CDR1 SEHNR, CDR2 FQNEAQ (reference sequence). V gave up 5 bases and J gave up 8 bases; unmatched junction bases: 5. The CDR3 has 12 residues. Here the CDR3 DNA reads TGTGCCAGCAGCATACAGGGGACGGAAGCTTTCTTT. It is translated as CASSIQGTEAFF.

This clonotype showed up just a few times. The rearrangement uses TRBV7-9 and TRBJ2-7; 9 bases align to TRBD1. The CDR3 covers 15 residues. With V trimmed by 4 bases and J by 5 bases, 9 bases remained unmatched. Germline-derived CDR1 and CDR2 are SEHNR and FQNEAQ (reference sequence). CDR3 sequence (DNA): TGTGCCAGCAGCTCTCCGGGACAGGGTATCCACGAGCAGTACTTC. It yields the protein CASSSPGQGIHEQYF. The whole variable domain, filled in from reference TRBV7-9 and TRBJ2-7, reads DTGVSQNPRHKITKRGQNVTFRCDPISEHNRLYWYRQTLGQGPEFLTYFQNEAQLEKSRLLSDRFSAERPKGSFSTLEIQRTEQGDSAMYLCASSSPGQGIHEQYFGPGTRLTVT.

Only a few counts were recorded for this clonotype. The gene calls are TRBV12-3 or TRBV12-4 and TRBJ2-7; 9 bases are a match to TRBD1. After removal of 4 bases from V and 2 bases from J, the junction contained 6 bases not matched to a gene. The CDR3 length is 15 residues. CDR3 sequence reads: CASSCRDRETYEQYF. In nucleotides, the CDR3 is TGTGCCAGCAGTTGTAGGGACAGGGAAACCTACGAGCAGTACTTC.

The chain couples TRBV4-2 to TRBJ2-1; perhaps TRBD1 as D (7 bases). Germline values: CDR1 LGHNA, CDR2 YNFKEQ. The CDR3 is 15 residues long. Trimming removed 1 base from V and 7 bases from J, with 14 bases in between. CDR3 loop: CASSQGDRDSNEQFF. The CDR3 nucleotides are TGTGCCAGCAGCCAAGGAGACAGGGACTCGAATGAGCAGTTCTTC.

The sample holds a few counts of this clonotype. The chain joins TRBV3-1 to TRBJ2-3, with TRBD2 matching over 10 bases. Trimming removed 4 bases from V and 4 bases from J; junction bases left unmatched: 5. Germline loops: CDR1 LGHDT, CDR2 YNNKEL (reference sequence). This CDR3 has 15 amino acids. CDR3 coding DNA: TGTGCCAGCAGCCCACTAGCGGGGCCCGCAGATACGCAGTATTTT. It codes for CASSPLAGPADTQYF.

The table lists this clonotype with a few counts. The J gene is TRBJ1-1, the V gene TRBV6-6; D uncertain. Germline values: CDR1 MNHNY, CDR2 SVGAGI (reference sequence). The V end was cut by 7 bases, the J end by 5 bases, with 8 bases between. The CDR3 has 11 residues. The CDR3: CASNLGTEAFF. The CDR3 bases are TGTGCCAGCAACCTAGGGACTGAAGCTTTCTTT.

This clonotype was counted many times. The rearrangement uses TRBV12-3 or TRBV12-4 and TRBJ1-5; no clear D. This CDR3 has 13 residues. The ends were cut back, 8 bases at V and 2 bases at J, with 10 bases in the middle. CDR3 DNA sequence: TGTGCCAGCTCACCGGGTGGCAATCAGCCCCAGCATTTT. This encodes CASSPGGNQPQHF.

This clonotype was seen ten or more times. This chain uses TRBV15 with TRBJ2-1; 12 bases are shared with TRBD2. In germline, CDR1 is LNHNV, CDR2 YYDKDF (reference sequence). Unmatched junction bases numbered 6, after V lost 2 bases and J lost 7 bases. The CDR3 consists of 16 residues. The CDR3 reads CATSRFGLAGLNEQFF. For the CDR3, the DNA is TGTGCCACCAGCAGATTCGGACTAGCGGGGCTTAATGAGCAGTTCTTC. Full variable domain (rest looked up from reference TRBV15 and TRBJ2-1): DAMVIQNPRYQVTQFGKPVTLSCSQTLNHNVMYWYQQKSSQAPKLLFHYYDKDFNNEADTPDNFQSRRPNTSFCFLDIRSPGLGDTAMYLCATSRFGLAGLNEQFFGPGTRLTVL.

J is TRBJ2-1 and V is TRBV3-2; the D segment call TRBD2 is taken from the table without a DNA check. TRBV3-2 is a known pseudogene. The CDR3 spans 14 residues. The CDR3 nucleotides are TGTGCCAGCAGCCCAACTAGCGGGAGGAGTGAGCAGTTCTTC. Amino acids: CASSPTSGRSEQFF.

This clonotype was detected a few times. The CDR3 DNA is TGTGCCAGCAGCCAAGGCAGGAAGACTGAAGCTTTCTTT. Its protein is CASSQGRKTEAFF. The chain joins TRBV14 to TRBJ1-1; D ambiguous. This CDR3 region has 13 residues. Trimming left V 1 base short and J 5 bases short, with 8 bases between. Germline CDR1 is SGHDN and CDR2 is FVKESK.

The chain employs TRBV10-3 and TRBJ2-1, with D possibly TRBD2 on 7 matching bases. Looked up from germline, CDR1 is ENHRY and CDR2 is SYGVKD. The CDR3 consists of 14 residues. Trimming shortened V by 9 bases and J by 6 bases, and 18 bases separated the two germline ends. The CDR3 bases are TGTGCCATGGGGGGGGCTAGCGCAGCCAATGAGCAGTTCTTC. Protein: CAMGGASAANEQFF.

This clonotype has just a few counts. The V and J genes are TRBV19 and TRBJ2-7; possible D gene TRBD2, 6 bases. Germline V lookup: CDR1 LNHDA, CDR2 SQIVND (reference sequence). This CDR3 has 13 amino acids. The germline V and J ends were trimmed by 10 bases and 3 bases, with 16 bases remaining between them. The chain's CDR3 is CATGTRRGYEQYF. In nucleotides, the CDR3 is TGTGCCACCGGGACGAGGCGGGGCTACGAGCAGTACTTC.

V is TRBV19 and J is TRBJ1-2, with D hard to call. The germline gives CDR1 LNHDA, CDR2 SQIVND (reference sequence). V lost 6 bases to trimming and J lost 6 bases, with 11 bases between them. CDR3 length: 12 residues. The DNA for the CDR3 is TGTGCCAGTAGACCCGGATCCCATGGCTACACCTTC. It specifies CASRPGSHGYTF. Drawing the rest from reference TRBV19 and TRBJ1-2, the complete variable domain is DGGITQSPKYLFRKEGQNVTLSCEQNLNHDAMYWYRQDPGQGLRLIYYSQIVNDFQKGDIAEGYSVSREKKESFPLTVTSAQKNPTAFYLCASRPGSHGYTFGSGTRLTVV.

This clonotype came up a few times. The chain has TRBV7-9 and TRBJ2-7; D might be TRBD2 (5 bases). The germline V gene has CDR1 SEHNR and CDR2 FQNEAQ (reference sequence). This CDR3 is built from 14 residues. Trimming took 3 bases from V and 7 from J, leaving 16 bases between them. This chain's CDR3 is CASSFISADLEQYF. The CDR3 nucleotides are TGTGCCAGCAGCTTCATTAGCGCCGACCTTGAGCAGTACTTC.

The rearrangement uses TRBV4-1 and TRBJ2-2; weak D call: TRBD2 (6 bases). V was cut by 0 bases and J by 4 bases, with 12 bases left in between. This CDR3 contains 16 residues. From germline, CDR1 is MGHRA and CDR2 YSYEKL. Written as DNA, the CDR3 is TGCGCCAGCAGCCAAGATCATCCGGGAGTCACCGGGGAGCTGTTTTTT. This encodes CASSQDHPGVTGELFF.

V is TRBV12-3 or TRBV12-4 and J is TRBJ1-3; D gene uncertain. Between the trimmed V and J ends, which lost 0 bases and 0 bases, there was a span of 9 bases. The CDR3 length is 16 residues. CDR3 sequence reads: CASSLAALNSGNTIYF. In nucleotides, the CDR3 is TGTGCCAGCAGTTTAGCGGCACTGAACTCTGGAAACACCATATATTTT.

This clonotype turned up a few times. The CDR3 is CASSLIAGPLAKNIQYF. CDR3 sequence (DNA): TGTGCCAGCAGTTTAATAGCGGGCCCGCTAGCCAAAAACATTCAGTACTTC. This rearrangement joins TRBV7-9 to TRBJ2-4; the match to TRBD2 covers 7 bases. This CDR3 comprises 17 residues. Unmatched junction bases numbered 11, after V lost 6 bases and J lost 0 bases. CDR1 and CDR2 from the germline V gene are SEHNR and FQNEAQ (reference sequence).

The chain recombines TRBV12-3 or TRBV12-4 with TRBJ2-1; the D gene is possibly TRBD2 (5 bases). This CDR3 contains 14 residues. V lost 6 bases, J lost 8 bases, and 17 bases lay in between. Here the CDR3 DNA reads TGTGCCAGCAGCCCTAATAGCGCGCTAGATGAGCAGTTCTTC. Residues: CASSPNSALDEQFF.

V usage is TRBV4-1 and J usage is TRBJ2-7, with D possibly being TRBD1 (5 bases). Germline V gene data show CDR1 as MGHRA and CDR2 as YSYEKL. Trimming shortened V by 1 base and J by 3 bases, and 13 bases separated the two germline ends. The CDR3 loop spans 15 amino acids. The CDR3 nucleotides read TGCGCCAGCAGCCAAGGACAACAGGCGCTCTACGAGCAGTACTTC. Protein sequence: CASSQGQQALYEQYF.

This clonotype occurred a few times. This chain connects TRBV6-5 to TRBJ1-5, with a possible D match to TRBD1 (5 bases). The V end was cut by 7 bases, the J end by 8 bases, with 18 bases between. CDR1 is MNHEY and CDR2 is SVGAGI in the germline V gene. This CDR3 has 14 residues. CDR3: CASMGGVGMEPQHF. The CDR3 DNA is TGTGCCAGCATGGGAGGGGTGGGAATGGAGCCCCAGCATTTT.

The rearrangement links TRBV7-6 to TRBJ2-7, with 9 bases matching TRBD1. The V and J ends lost 0 bases and 5 bases, in that order; junction bases with no gene match: 5. Germline loops: CDR1 SGHVS, CDR2 FNYEAQ. This CDR3 has 15 amino acids. DNA of the CDR3: TGTGCCAGCAGCTTAGCGGGACAGGGAAAGGACGAGCAGTACTTC. Translating it yields CASSLAGQGKDEQYF.